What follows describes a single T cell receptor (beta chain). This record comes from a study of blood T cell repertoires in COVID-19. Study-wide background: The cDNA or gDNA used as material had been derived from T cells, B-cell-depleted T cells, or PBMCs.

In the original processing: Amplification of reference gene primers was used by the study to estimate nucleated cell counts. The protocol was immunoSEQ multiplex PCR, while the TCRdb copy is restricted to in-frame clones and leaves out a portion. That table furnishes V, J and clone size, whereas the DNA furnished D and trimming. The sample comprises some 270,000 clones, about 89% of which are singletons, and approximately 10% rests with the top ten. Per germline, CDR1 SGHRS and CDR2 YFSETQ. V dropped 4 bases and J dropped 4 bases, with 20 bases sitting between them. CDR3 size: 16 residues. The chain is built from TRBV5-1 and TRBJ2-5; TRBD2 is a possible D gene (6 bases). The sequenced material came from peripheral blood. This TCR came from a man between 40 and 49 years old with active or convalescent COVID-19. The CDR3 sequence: CASSPYSGVDRETQYF. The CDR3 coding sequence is TGCGCCAGCAGCCCCTATTCGGGGGTGGATAGAGAGACCCAGTACTTC.